This T cell receptor (beta chain) was identified during a study of T cell responses to AZD1222 COVID-19 vaccine. Notes on the study in general: Baseline testing showed seropositivity in only six AZD1222 recipients. Among the donors, most were white British and more were female, and clonal diversity was possibly underestimated. Samples come after the peak T cell response, not at day 14.

Analysis merged second doses at about 4 or about 12 weeks. Germline loops: CDR1 LGHDT, CDR2 YNNKEL (reference sequence). This CDR3 is built from 14 residues. Trimming pared 4 bases from V and 0 bases from J, leaving 7 bases between. This clone has only one observation. Its antigen is as yet unknown. The table came from immunoSEQ multiplex PCR; TCRdb's copy has only in-frame clones and leaves some out. Found here are around 130,000 clones, about 88% of them singletons; the top ten hold roughly a tenth. The receptor comes from an adult who received the AZD1222 COVID-19 vaccine. The sample here was peripheral blood, taken 28 days after the second AZD1222 dose. The gene calls are TRBV3-1 (or the pseudogene TRBV3-2) and TRBJ1-3; no reliable D call. The CDR3 reads CASSPTSSGNTIYF. The CDR3 region has the DNA TGTGCCAGCAGCCCAACTAGCTCTGGAAACACCATATATTTT.